This TCR beta chain was documented in a study of blood T cells in healthy people across ages. Of note for this clonotype: Its specificity is unknown.

A sample-barcoded 5' primer and a J-beta primer mix were used in a second PCR of roughly 7 to 11 cycles. Each cDNA molecule received a tag from a template-switch adaptor that had 12 random nucleotides. TCRdb re-analysed the 5' RACE reads in MiXCR, keeping a single row per CDR3 protein. The table includes 850,000 to 1,000,000 distinct CDR3 sequences, 45% to 60% detected once. The study's findings and limits: TCR beta diversity was tightly associated with the proportion of naive T cells. The study could not conclusively compare naive and antigen-experienced cells, given its unsorted PBMCs. Older individuals had lower TCR beta diversity per million T cells (the decline was roughly linear).

The CDR3 sequence is 16 residues long. Germline V gene lookup returns CDR1 SGHRS and CDR2 YFSETQ. Sequenced material: blood. This receptor was obtained from a woman aged 60-75 years in good health. The V call is TRBV5-1, the J call TRBJ2-4, with 10 bases that match TRBD2. The DNA end is more similar to TRBJ2-7, so the J call may be wrong. The CDR3 coding sequence is TGCGCCAGCACCAACCCCACTAGCGGGAAGGCCTACGAGCAGTACTTC. As protein: CASTNPTSGKAYEQYF.